This passage covers 32 T cell receptor beta chains from one sample sequenced in a study of blood T cell repertoires in COVID-19. The method was immunoSEQ multiplex PCR; TCRdb's version includes in-frame clones alone and lacks a portion of them. The table records some 30,000 clones, more than 65% of them present only once. The sample comprised peripheral blood. These receptors were obtained from a human donor in a cohort sampled during active COVID-19.

The J gene is TRBJ2-3, the V gene TRBV19, with a weak D call TRBD1 (5 bases). The germline V and J ends were trimmed by 5 bases and 4 bases, with 19 bases remaining between them. The CDR3 runs 16 residues. Germline assignment: CDR1 LNHDA and CDR2 SQIVND (reference sequence). The CDR3 loop reads CASSPQGQGTPDTQYF. CDR3 nucleotide sequence: TGTGCCAGTAGTCCCCAAGGTCAGGGTACGCCAGATACGCAGTATTTT.

V and J are TRBV5-1 and TRBJ1-2; D uncertain. This CDR3 contains 13 residues. V was shortened by 0 bases and J by 6 bases, with 9 bases between the two germline ends. Germline V CDR1 and CDR2: SGHRS, YFSETQ. Written as DNA, the CDR3 is TGCGCCAGCAGCTTGGCGGCAGGTAATGGCTACACCTTC. Its translation is CASSLAAGNGYTF.

This clone was observed a few times. J is TRBJ1-2 and V is TRBV2; the match to TRBD1 covers 7 bases. V lost 9 bases and J lost 4; bases outside the gene matches: 11. Germline CDR1 SNHLY, CDR2 FYNNEI. This CDR3 region has 14 residues. CDR3 coding DNA: TGTGCCAGGGGAACAGTAGGGGGCGGCTATGGCTACACCTTC. It specifies CARGTVGGGYGYTF.

This clone has just one count. This chain links TRBV5-1 with TRBJ2-5; 7 nucleotides align to TRBD1. Germline V gene data show CDR1 as SGHRS and CDR2 as YFSETQ. V shed 4 bases, J shed 2 bases, and the junction held 8 bases outside the gene matches. The CDR3 sequence is 15 residues long. The CDR3 nucleotides read TGCGCCAGCAGCCCGACAGGGCGGGTGCAAGAGACCCAGTACTTC. This codes for CASSPTGRVQETQYF. Looking up the rest from reference TRBV5-1 and TRBJ2-5 gives the full variable domain: KAGVTQTPRYLIKTRGQQVTLSCSPISGHRSVSWYQQTPGQGLQFLFEYFSETQRNKGNFPGRFSGRQFSNSRSEMNVSTLELGDSALYLCASSPTGRVQETQYFGPGTRLLVL.

This chain uses TRBV7-2 with TRBJ2-3, with D perhaps TRBD2 (6 bases). V dropped 5 bases and J dropped 4 bases, with 19 bases sitting between them. Germline CDR1 reads SGHTA; CDR2 reads FQGNSA. CDR3 length: 16 amino acids. DNA of the CDR3: TGTGCCAGCAGCCTCCAACCCGGGGGAGGAGCAGATACGCAGTATTTT. Its translation is CASSLQPGGGADTQYF.

The rearrangement joins TRBV5-1 to TRBJ1-1; the D gene is possibly TRBD1 (6 bases). The V and J ends lost 0 bases and 1 base respectively, with 10 bases between them. Germline V gives CDR1 SGHRS, CDR2 YFSETQ. The CDR3 loop spans 15 amino acids. In nucleotides, the CDR3 is TGCGCCAGCAGCTTGGAACAGGGTAAGAACACTGAAGCTTTCTTT. The encoded protein is CASSLEQGKNTEAFF.

The CDR3 bases are TGTGCCAGCTCTGACAGGGGGTTGGCCCCCCTCCACTTT. This translates into CASSDRGLAPLHF. This rearrangement joins TRBV27 to TRBJ1-6; 9 bases are a match to TRBD1. The length of the CDR3 is 13 residues. Trimming removed 8 bases from V and 13 bases from J; junction bases left unmatched: 9. The germline V gene has CDR1 MNHEY and CDR2 SMNVEV (reference sequence).

For the CDR3, the DNA is TGTGCCAGCAGCCAAAACTCCCAAGAGACCCAGTACTTC. Encoded protein: CASSQNSQETQYF. This chain links TRBV14 with TRBJ2-5, with unresolved D. The CDR3 contains 13 residues. V was pared by 2 bases and J by 1 base, with 5 bases between. Germline CDR1 SGHDN, CDR2 FVKESK.

The genes are TRBV11-2 and TRBJ1-2; possibly TRBD1 for D (6 bases). The germline V gene encodes CDR1 SGHAT and CDR2 FQNNGV. The CDR3 contains 17 residues. V gave up 0 bases and J gave up 2 bases, with 16 bases separating them. CDR3 in amino acids: CASSLEFTGSPNYGYTF. CDR3 in DNA: TGTGCCAGCAGCTTAGAATTCACAGGGTCCCCGAACTATGGCTACACCTTC.

The genes are TRBV19 and TRBJ1-1; D remains unclear. This CDR3 comprises 17 residues. Germline loops: CDR1 LNHDA, CDR2 SQIVND (reference sequence). V lost 5 bases to trimming and J lost 0 bases, with 19 bases between them. DNA for the CDR3: TGTGCCAGTAGTGATGCGCCCCGGGGTCCTCTGAACACTGAAGCTTTCTTT. This encodes CASSDAPRGPLNTEAFF.

This sequence joins TRBV28 and TRBJ2-5; tentatively, D is TRBD1 (6 bases). Germline-derived CDR1 and CDR2 are MDHEN and SYDVKM. V lost 8 bases to trimming and J lost 7 bases, with 17 bases between them. This CDR3 has 13 amino acids. The CDR3 sequence is CASATGDRGTQYF. The DNA of the CDR3 is TGTGCCAGCGCGACAGGTGATAGGGGGACCCAGTACTTC.

The J gene is TRBJ1-4, the V gene TRBV4-1; D not resolved. This CDR3 is built from 13 residues. The V and J ends lost 1 base and 5 bases respectively, with 5 bases between them. Germline V gene data show CDR1 as MGHRA and CDR2 as YSYEKL. The CDR3 nucleotides are TGCGCCAGCAGCCAAGTCAGAAATGAAAAACTGTTTTTT. Its protein is CASSQVRNEKLFF.

The V and J genes are TRBV5-1 and TRBJ2-2, with a tentative D call TRBD2 (5 bases). The germline V and J ends were trimmed by 7 bases and 0 bases, with 10 bases remaining between them. Germline values: CDR1 SGHRS, CDR2 YFSETQ. The CDR3 sequence is 14 residues long. The CDR3 loop is CASSWTANTGELFF. CDR3 sequence (DNA): TGCGCCAGCTCATGGACTGCGAACACCGGGGAGCTGTTTTTT. Variable domain in full (rest from reference TRBV5-1 and TRBJ2-2): KAGVTQTPRYLIKTRGQQVTLSCSPISGHRSVSWYQQTPGQGLQFLFEYFSETQRNKGNFPGRFSGRQFSNSRSEMNVSTLELGDSALYLCASSWTANTGELFFGEGSRLTVL.

This chain uses TRBV12-3 or TRBV12-4 with TRBJ1-1, with D possibly being TRBD1 (6 bases). V shed 5 bases and J shed 1 base, with 8 bases lying between them. The CDR3 totals 13 residues. Here the CDR3 reads CASSLGQNTEAFF. The CDR3 DNA sequence: TGTGCCAGCAGTCTGGGACAGAACACTGAAGCTTTCTTT.

V usage is TRBV7-8 and J usage is TRBJ2-5; D unresolved. CDR1 and CDR2 from the germline V gene are SGHVS and FQNEAQ. CDR3 size: 14 residues. Between the trimmed V and J ends, which lost 7 bases and 0 bases, there was a span of 12 bases. The CDR3, as DNA: TGTGCCAGCACCTTCCCTGGGCACCAAGAGACCCAGTACTTC. Amino acids: CASTFPGHQETQYF.

V and J are TRBV2 and TRBJ2-1, with D possibly being TRBD2 (5 bases). V lost 6 bases and J lost 0, with 15 bases in between. Germline V gives CDR1 SNHLY, CDR2 FYNNEI. The CDR3 is 16 amino acids. This chain's CDR3 is CASSEEAWSSYNEQFF. CDR3 in DNA: TGTGCCAGCAGCGAGGAGGCGTGGAGCTCCTACAATGAGCAGTTCTTC.

V and J are TRBV5-1 and TRBJ1-1; D gene uncertain. Germline V gives CDR1 SGHRS, CDR2 YFSETQ. V shed 0 bases and J shed 4 bases, with 10 bases lying between them. The CDR3 is made up of 14 amino acids. The CDR3 DNA reads TGCGCCAGCAGCTTGGAGTGGGCAGGCACTGAAGCTTTCTTT. This codes for CASSLEWAGTEAFF.

The gene calls are TRBV5-1 and TRBJ1-1; 9 bases align to TRBD1. After removal of 6 bases from V and 5 bases from J, the junction contained 14 bases not matched to a gene. Germline CDR1 and CDR2: SGHRS and YFSETQ. The CDR3 spans 16 residues. This CDR3 is CASKKNFPGTGTEAFF. CDR3 nucleotide sequence: TGCGCCAGCAAAAAAAATTTCCCCGGGACAGGGACTGAAGCTTTCTTT.

The chain joins TRBV3-1 (or the pseudogene TRBV3-2) to TRBJ1-5; possible D gene TRBD1, 5 bases. Looked up from germline, CDR1 is LGHDT and CDR2 is YNNKEL (reference sequence). The CDR3 contains 15 residues. The germline V and J ends were trimmed by 0 bases and 6 bases, with 12 bases remaining between them. The CDR3 region is CASSQDWGEGQPQHF. DNA for the CDR3: TGTGCCAGCAGCCAAGATTGGGGGGAGGGTCAGCCCCAGCATTTT.

The chain joins TRBV6-4 to TRBJ2-3; a weak D match, TRBD2 (5 bases). The CDR3 runs to 13 residues. V shed 2 bases and J shed 4 bases, with 7 bases lying between them. CDR1 and CDR2 (germline): MRHNA, SNTAGT. DNA for the CDR3: TGTGCCAGCAGTGACCTAGCCTCAGATACGCAGTATTTT. Translation gives CASSDLASDTQYF.

CDR3 protein: CASRQSMNTEAFF. CDR3 coding DNA: TGTGCCAGCAGACAGTCAATGAACACTGAAGCTTTCTTT. The chain employs TRBV28 and TRBJ1-1; D is undetermined. Per the germline V gene, CDR1 is MDHEN and CDR2 is SYDVKM. V was shortened by 6 bases and J by 0 bases, with 8 bases between the two germline ends. This CDR3 comprises 13 residues.

This clone was recorded a few times. The rearrangement uses TRBV5-6 and TRBJ2-7; D unresolved. The CDR3 loop spans 11 amino acids. V gave up 3 bases and J gave up 3 bases, with 4 bases separating them. Germline V gene lookup returns CDR1 SGHDT and CDR2 YYEEEE. CDR3 protein: CASSSYYEQYF. DNA of the CDR3: TGTGCCAGCAGCTCGTACTACGAGCAGTACTTC.

The chain recombines TRBV4-3 with TRBJ2-1; 10 nucleotides match TRBD2. Unmatched junction bases numbered 6, after V lost 0 bases and J lost 4 bases. This CDR3 is 17 amino acids long. The V gene's germline CDR1 is LGHNA and CDR2 YSLEER. CDR3 protein: CASSQDRAAGGYNEQFF. Written as DNA, the CDR3 is TGCGCCAGCAGCCAAGATCGGGCAGCGGGGGGGTACAATGAGCAGTTCTTC.

V is TRBV15 and J is TRBJ1-1, with unresolved D. CDR3 size: 14 residues. CDR1 LNHNV and CDR2 YYDKDF come from the germline V gene (reference sequence). V lost 0 bases and J lost 4, with 9 bases in between. The CDR3 bases are TGTGCCACCAGCAGAGATCGGGGTGGCACTGAAGCTTTCTTT. Protein: CATSRDRGGTEAFF.

The V gene is TRBV19, the J gene TRBJ2-5; D is perhaps TRBD2 (5 bases). Trimming shortened V by 5 bases and J by 5 bases, and 9 bases separated the two germline ends. The CDR3 loop spans 12 amino acids. From germline, CDR1 is LNHDA and CDR2 SQIVND (reference sequence). The chain's CDR3 is CASSRSGETQYF. CDR3 DNA sequence: TGTGCCAGTAGTCGTTCGGGGGAGACCCAGTACTTC.

V is TRBV25-1 and J is TRBJ2-7; 8 nucleotides line up with TRBD1. Germline values: CDR1 MGHDK, CDR2 SYGVNS. Losses at the gene ends were 4 bases for V and 1 base for J; bases not matched to a gene: 3. The CDR3 length is 14 residues. CDR3 coding DNA: TGTGCCAGCAGTGGGTGGACAGGGTCCTACGAGCAGTACTTC. Protein product: CASSGWTGSYEQYF.

In DNA form, the CDR3 reads TGTGCCAGCAGCTTACGGGGGGCAGGGGATGAGCAGTTCTTC. Translating gives CASSLRGAGDEQFF. V gene TRBV7-9 combines with J gene TRBJ2-1, with D perhaps matching TRBD2 (7 bases). This CDR3 contains 14 residues. The V gene's germline CDR1 is SEHNR and CDR2 FQNEAQ (reference sequence). Trimming cost V 2 bases and J 8 bases, with 13 bases left between them.

The sample holds one count of this clone. CDR3: CASSQTGKAFF. The CDR3 DNA reads TGTGCCAGCAGCCAGACAGGGAAAGCTTTCTTT. The V gene is TRBV11-2, the J gene TRBJ1-1; 7 bases match TRBD1. Germline V gene lookup returns CDR1 SGHAT and CDR2 FQNNGV. The CDR3 is 11 amino acids. The V segment lost 5 bases and the J segment 9 bases; nucleotides outside the gene matches: 3. The full variable domain, with the rest looked up from reference TRBV11-2 and TRBJ1-1, is EAGVAQSPRYKIIEKRQSVAFWCNPISGHATLYWYQQILGQGPKLLIQFQNNGVVDDSQLPKDRFSAERLKGVDSTLKIQPAKLEDSAVYLCASSQTGKAFFGQGTRLTVV.

This clone was detected once. The chain employs TRBV3-1 (or the pseudogene TRBV3-2) and TRBJ2-7; D may be TRBD1 (5 bases). Trimming pared 0 bases from V and 4 bases from J, leaving 16 bases between. The CDR3 consists of 16 residues. The V gene's germline CDR1 is LGHDT and CDR2 YNNKEL (reference sequence). The CDR3 here is CASSQESSRRAYEQYF. In DNA, the CDR3 is TGTGCCAGCAGCCAAGAGAGTTCCCGCAGGGCTTACGAGCAGTACTTC.

The chain carries TRBV7-2 and TRBJ2-1, with 7 bases lining up with TRBD1. V shed 5 bases, J shed 8 bases, and the junction held 9 bases outside the gene matches. CDR3 length: 14 amino acids. CDR1 and CDR2 from the germline V gene are SGHTA and FQGNSA. For the CDR3, the DNA is TGTGCCAGCAGCAATGAACAGGGGTTCGATGAGCAGTTCTTC. Translated, it gives CASSNEQGFDEQFF. The whole variable domain, filled in from reference TRBV7-2 and TRBJ2-1, reads GAGVSQSPSNKVTEKGKDVELRCDPISGHTALYWYRQSLGQGLEFLIYFQGNSAPDKSGLPSDRFSAERTGGSVSTLTIQRTQQEDSAVYLCASSNEQGFDEQFFGPGTRLTVL.

This clone appeared a single time. The chain joins TRBV5-4 to TRBJ2-1; TRBD2 aligns across 9 bases. Germline V gene sequence: CDR1 SGHNT, CDR2 YYREEE (reference sequence). V lost 0 bases and J lost 2; bases outside the gene matches: 3. The CDR3 consists of 16 residues. The CDR3 sequence is CASSLGAGGTYNEQFF. The CDR3 DNA reads as TGTGCCAGCAGCTTGGGAGCGGGGGGCACCTACAATGAGCAGTTCTTC. The full variable domain, completed using reference TRBV5-4 and TRBJ2-1, is ETGVTQSPTHLIKTRGQQVTLRCSSQSGHNTVSWYQQALGQGPQFIFQYYREEENGRGNFPPRFSGLQFPNYSSELNVNALELDDSALYLCASSLGAGGTYNEQFFGPGTRLTVL.

The chain is built from TRBV19 and TRBJ1-5, with D tentatively TRBD1 (5 bases). The CDR3 spans 12 residues. Germline V CDR1 and CDR2: LNHDA, SQIVND (reference sequence). V was pared by 9 bases and J by 4 bases, with 10 bases between. In nucleotides, the CDR3 is TGTGCCAGCCGGGGGGGTAATCAGCCCCAGCATTTT. It encodes CASRGGNQPQHF.